This T cell receptor beta chain was recorded in a study of vaccination effects on CD4 cells after COVID-19. The wider study: All study participants received two doses of BNT162b2 or mRNA-1273 vaccine. General study points: In convalescent patients, vaccine-induced clones largely differed from infection-induced clones.

On this clone: The antigen remains undetermined.

After less than twelve days in culture, the CD4+ T cells were isolated. This table comes from immunoSEQ multiplex PCR, and its TCRdb copy is limited to in-frame clones, with some not included. This sample has about 46,000 clones, with 60% to 80% found just once. Per the germline V gene, CDR1 is LGHNT and CDR2 is FRNRAP. Trimming stripped 6 bases from V and 12 bases from J, with 18 bases between. The CDR3 extends over 13 amino acids. The receptor's source is a human donor who had a prior SARS-CoV-2 infection. This chain uses TRBV12-5 with TRBJ2-1; D remains unclear. Material: CD4+ T cells from PBMCs cultured without peptide, obtained before COVID-19 vaccination. DNA for the CDR3: TGTGCTAGTGGGGTACGGAACAGTGGATCGCAGTTCTTC. Translation gives CASGVRNSGSQFF.